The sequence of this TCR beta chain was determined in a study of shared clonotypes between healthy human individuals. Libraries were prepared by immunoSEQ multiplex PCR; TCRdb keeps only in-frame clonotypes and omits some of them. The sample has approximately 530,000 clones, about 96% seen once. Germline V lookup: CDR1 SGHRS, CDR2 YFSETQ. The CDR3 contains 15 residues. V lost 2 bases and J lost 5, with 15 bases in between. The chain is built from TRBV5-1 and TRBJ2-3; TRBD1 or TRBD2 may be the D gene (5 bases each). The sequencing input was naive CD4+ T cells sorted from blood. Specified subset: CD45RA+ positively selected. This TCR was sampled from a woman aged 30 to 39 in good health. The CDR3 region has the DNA TGCGCCAGCAGCTTTGAGGGGTGGGGTCGAGATACGCAGTATTTT. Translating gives CASSFEGWGRDTQYF.